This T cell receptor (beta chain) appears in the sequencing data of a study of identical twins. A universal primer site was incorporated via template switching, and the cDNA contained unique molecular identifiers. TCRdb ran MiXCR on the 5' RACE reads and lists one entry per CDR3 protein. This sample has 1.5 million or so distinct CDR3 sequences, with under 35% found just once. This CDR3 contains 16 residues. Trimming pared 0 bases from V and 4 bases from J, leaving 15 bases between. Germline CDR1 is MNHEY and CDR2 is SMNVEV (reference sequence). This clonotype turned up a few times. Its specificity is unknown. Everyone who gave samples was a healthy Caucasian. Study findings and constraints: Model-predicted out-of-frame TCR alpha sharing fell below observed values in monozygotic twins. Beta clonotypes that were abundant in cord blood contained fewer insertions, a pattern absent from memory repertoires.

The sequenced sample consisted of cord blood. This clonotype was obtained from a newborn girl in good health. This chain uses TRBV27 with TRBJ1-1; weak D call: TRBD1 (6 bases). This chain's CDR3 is CASSLSSGGATTEAFF. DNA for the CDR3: TGTGCCAGCAGTTTATCATCCGGGGGCGCGACCACTGAAGCTTTCTTT.